This TCR beta chain comes out of a study of T cell responses to AZD1222 COVID-19 vaccine. Study-wide results and limits: After the peak T cell response, and only then, were repertoires sampled. Of the AZD1222 recipients, only 5 or 6 were seropositive at baseline. Spike-specific TCR breadth and depth both grew after two AZD1222 doses.

V was shortened by 2 bases and J by 2 bases, with 6 bases between the two germline ends. CDR3 length equals 12 residues. CDR1 GTSNPN and CDR2 SVGIG come from the germline V gene (reference sequence). Some clones are missing from TCRdb's copy, which holds only in-frame ones; the method was immunoSEQ multiplex PCR. The table lists approximately 89,000 clones, 92% of them singletons, with roughly 4.9% in the top ten. With regard to this clone: Antigen specificity is unknown.

V is TRBV30 and J is TRBJ1-1; D is uncertain. The specimen comprised peripheral blood, sampled on day 0 of AZD1222 vaccination. The clonotype was recovered from an adult in good health. The CDR3 loop is CAWSPANTEAFF. As DNA, the CDR3 is TGTGCCTGGAGTCCAGCAAACACTGAAGCTTTCTTT. The entire variable domain, with the rest obtained from reference TRBV30 and TRBJ1-1, is as follows: SQTIHQWPATLVQPVGSPLSLECTVEGTSNPNLYWYRQAAGRGLQLLFYSVGIGQISSEVPQNLSASRPQDRQFILSSKKLLLSDSGFYLCAWSPANTEAFFGQGTRLTVV.